One sample yielded the 20 T cell receptor beta chains listed below, sequenced in a study of T cell responses to AZD1222 COVID-19 vaccine. Assay used: immunoSEQ multiplex PCR; TCRdb lists only in-frame clones, some missing. There are 110,000 or so clones in the sample; about 90% occur only once, and roughly 5% lies in the top ten. Sequencing used peripheral blood, obtained on day 0 of AZD1222 vaccination. The receptors shown here come from an adult in good health.

The chain combines TRBV9 with TRBJ2-5; 9 nucleotides match TRBD1. After removal of 3 bases from V and 1 base from J, the junction contained 4 bases not matched to a gene. There are 15 residues in the CDR3. CDR1 SGDLS and CDR2 YYNGEE come from the germline V gene. The DNA for the CDR3 is TGTGCCAGCAGCGAGGGGGACAGGGCCCAAGAGACCCAGTACTTC. Its protein is CASSEGDRAQETQYF.

The gene calls are TRBV29-1 and TRBJ2-1; D is uncertain. Trimming took off 4 bases at V and 0 bases at J, with 13 bases between the two ends. CDR1 and CDR2 from the germline V gene are SQVTM and ANQGSEA. The CDR3 extends over 15 amino acids. The DNA of the CDR3 is TGCAGCGTTGGAAAAGGGCCATACTCCTACAATGAGCAGTTCTTC. Amino acid sequence: CSVGKGPYSYNEQFF.

The V and J genes are TRBV12-3 or TRBV12-4 and TRBJ1-2; TRBD1 is a possible D gene (6 bases). V lost 5 bases, J lost 8 bases, and 12 bases lay in between. The CDR3 has 12 amino acids. The CDR3 spells CASSVQGNGYTF. In nucleotides, the CDR3 is TGTGCCAGCAGTGTACAGGGAAACGGCTACACCTTC.

There are a few counts of this clone. The rearrangement uses TRBV30 and TRBJ2-7; D might be TRBD1 or TRBD2, each matching 5 bases. The ends were cut back, 0 bases at V and 6 bases at J, with 12 bases in the middle. CDR1 is GTSNPN, CDR2 SVGIG, per germline (reference sequence). This CDR3 region has 13 residues. In DNA form, the CDR3 reads TGTGCCTGGAGTGTACGCAGGGCGGGCGAGCAGTACTTC. Protein sequence: CAWSVRRAGEQYF.

The V and J genes are TRBV11-2 and TRBJ2-1; unclear D gene. The germline CDR1 and CDR2 sequences are SGHAT and FQNNGV. CDR3 size: 11 residues. Trimming cost V 5 bases and J 9 bases, with 8 bases left between them. CDR3 in amino acids: CASSTRGEQFF. The CDR3 region has the DNA TGTGCCAGCAGCACCAGAGGTGAGCAGTTCTTC.

This chain joins TRBV2 and TRBJ2-7, with 8 bases identical to TRBD1. The CDR3 is 13 residues long. J gave up 4 bases and V 6 bases, and 5 bases lay outside the gene matches. Germline V gene sequence: CDR1 SNHLY, CDR2 FYNNEI. The CDR3: CASSEQGVYEQYF. The CDR3 region has the DNA TGTGCCAGCAGCGAACAGGGGGTTTACGAGCAGTACTTC.

The rearrangement links TRBV9 to TRBJ2-2, with D unclear. V was pared by 0 bases and J by 3 bases, with 9 bases between. Per germline, CDR1 SGDLS and CDR2 YYNGEE. This CDR3 is built from 15 residues. The CDR3 protein is CASSVGLWDTGELFF. The CDR3 DNA reads as TGTGCCAGCAGCGTAGGGTTGTGGGACACCGGGGAGCTGTTTTTT.

About this clone itself: Sequence at one end of the junction differs from germline and may be a read error. This chain links TRBV2 with TRBJ2-7; 8 nucleotides line up with TRBD2. This CDR3 comprises 11 residues. Germline CDR1 is SNHLY and CDR2 is FYNNEI. The CDR3 reads CASSAGLAPNF. In DNA, the CDR3 is TGTGCCAGCAGTGCTGGACTAGCTCCTAACTTC.

J is TRBJ2-1 and V is TRBV28; TRBD2 aligns across 8 bases. Germline lookup yields CDR1 MDHEN and CDR2 SYDVKM. The ends lost 1 base at V and 5 bases at J; junction bases unmatched: 4. This CDR3 region has 15 residues. The CDR3: CASSLSGGYHNEQFF. For the CDR3, the DNA is TGTGCCAGCAGTTTATCGGGGGGGTATCACAATGAGCAGTTCTTC.

Only a few counts were recorded for this clone. The chain couples TRBV3-1 (or the pseudogene TRBV3-2) to TRBJ2-7; D not resolved. Germline V gives CDR1 LGHDT, CDR2 YNNKEL (reference sequence). V lost 1 base and J lost 0, with 13 bases in between. The CDR3 sequence is 16 residues long. CDR3 coding DNA: TGTGCCAGCAGCCAAGGGTCCAGGTCATTCTCCTACGAGCAGTACTTC. Its protein product is CASSQGSRSFSYEQYF.

The chain joins TRBV7-2 to TRBJ2-7; TRBD2 aligns across 11 bases. Per germline, CDR1 SGHTA and CDR2 FQGNSA. This CDR3 region has 15 residues. V trimming: 5 bases; J trimming: 4 bases; junction bases outside the gene matches: 7. The CDR3, as DNA: TGTGCCAGCAGCGAGGGACTAGCGGTTTATTACGAGCAGTACTTC. This codes for CASSEGLAVYYEQYF. Based on the CDR3 plus reference TRBV7-2 and TRBJ2-7, the full variable domain is GAGVSQSPSNKVTEKGKDVELRCDPISGHTALYWYRQSLGQGLEFLIYFQGNSAPDKSGLPSDRFSAERTGGSVSTLTIQRTQQEDSAVYLCASSEGLAVYYEQYFGPGTRLTVT.

The chain is built from TRBV4-1 and TRBJ1-2; D not certain. CDR3 length: 14 residues. Germline CDR1 MGHRA, CDR2 YSYEKL. Between the trimmed V and J ends, which lost 0 bases and 10 bases, there was a span of 15 bases. The CDR3 sequence: CASSQDRFGSAYTF. The CDR3 bases are TGCGCCAGCAGCCAAGACAGGTTCGGCTCAGCCTACACCTTC.

The chain links TRBV3-1 (or the pseudogene TRBV3-2) to TRBJ1-4; tentatively, D is TRBD1 (5 bases). V lost 3 bases to trimming and J lost 7 bases, with 12 bases between them. Germline CDR1 is LGHDT and CDR2 is YNNKEL (reference sequence). CDR3 length: 14 residues. CDR3: CASSQSRGIEKLFF. CDR3 DNA: TGTGCCAGCAGCCAGTCAAGGGGTATTGAAAAACTGTTTTTT.

The chain uses TRBV2 and TRBJ1-5, with 8 nucleotides matching TRBD1. Germline CDR1 reads SNHLY; CDR2 reads FYNNEI. Trimming removed 8 bases from V and 1 base from J; junction bases left unmatched: 4. The CDR3 spans 14 residues. CDR3 DNA: TGTGCCAGCGGAGACAGGGGAAGCAATCAGCCCCAGCATTTT. It encodes CASGDRGSNQPQHF. Supplemented by reference TRBV2 and TRBJ1-5, the full variable domain reads EPEVTQTPSHQVTQMGQEVILRCVPISNHLYFYWYRQILGQKVEFLVSFYNNEISEKSEIFDDQFSVERPDGSNFTLKIRSTKLEDSAMYFCASGDRGSNQPQHFGDGTRLSIL.

The sample holds many counts of this clone. The chain recombines TRBV4-1 with TRBJ1-3; D gene ambiguous. The CDR3 has 16 residues. Germline V gives CDR1 MGHRA, CDR2 YSYEKL. V dropped 3 bases and J dropped 0 bases, with 12 bases sitting between them. CDR3 DNA: TGCGCCAGCAGCCAGACTCGGGCACCCTCTGGAAACACCATATATTTT. Translated, it gives CASSQTRAPSGNTIYF.

The chain recombines TRBV7-9 with TRBJ2-7, with D possibly matching TRBD1 (6 bases). The CDR3 has 13 residues. Trimming took off 7 bases at V and 2 bases at J, with 12 bases between the two ends. CDR1 is SEHNR, CDR2 FQNEAQ, per germline (reference sequence). The CDR3 DNA reads as TGTGCCAGCAACCTGGACAGAACCTACGAGCAGTACTTC. This encodes CASNLDRTYEQYF.

V is TRBV12-3 or TRBV12-4 and J is TRBJ2-5; no definite D call. Trimming cost V 3 bases and J 2 bases, with 7 bases left between them. This CDR3 is 13 amino acids long. DNA for the CDR3: TGTGCCAGCAGTTTTCAGCTTCAAGAGACCCAGTACTTC. Residues: CASSFQLQETQYF.

The genes are TRBV7-3 and TRBJ2-3; 7 nucleotides match TRBD2. Unmatched junction bases numbered 13, after V lost 4 bases and J lost 0 bases. CDR3 length: 18 residues. Germline V lookup: CDR1 SGHTA, CDR2 FQGTGA. CDR3 in DNA: TGTGCCAGCAGCTCCACTAACTCAGCGGGGACTAGCACAGATACGCAGTATTTT. Translating it yields CASSSTNSAGTSTDTQYF.

The chain couples TRBV7-2 to TRBJ2-1; the D is unclear. Germline V CDR1 and CDR2: SGHTA, FQGNSA. The CDR3 is 12 residues long. Trimming pared 7 bases from V and 12 bases from J, leaving 16 bases between. CDR3 sequence (DNA): TGTGCCAGCACCACTCTTCGTGCTGGGCAGTTCTTC. The encoded protein is CASTTLRAGQFF.

This clone was counted only a few times. The chain links TRBV2 to TRBJ2-2, with TRBD2 identical over 10 bases. CDR1 SNHLY and CDR2 FYNNEI come from the germline V gene. The CDR3 totals 15 residues. V was pared by 8 bases and J by 6 bases, with 9 bases of the junction left unmatched. CDR3 sequence: CASGPGTSDAGELFF. The CDR3 region has the DNA TGTGCCAGCGGCCCCGGGACTAGCGATGCCGGGGAGCTGTTTTTT.